This is a list of T cell receptor beta chains from one sample in a study of cytomegalovirus exposure and HLA in healthy donors. The data were produced by immunoSEQ multiplex PCR, yet TCRdb's version contains in-frame clones alone and is incomplete. The data contain over 90,000 clones, about four fifths of them singletons. Specimen: PBMCs. The source is a woman in her 70s in good health and CMV-seropositive. Each CDR3 is given with its conserved first and last residue. D genes are given only for firm matches. Clone size appears in some rows only: once, few, many, or a class for an expanded clone.

j_call v_call d_call clone_size cdr3_nt cdr3_aa
TRBJ1-4 TRBV18 TRBD1 NA TGTGCCAGCTCACCTGGGGACAGTGCAACTAATGAAAAACTGTTTTTT CASSPGDSATNEKLFF
TRBJ2-2 TRBV5-5 NA NA TGTGCCAGCAGTTACGTACAGGGTTGGGCCGGGGAGCTGTTTTTT CASSYVQGWAGELFF
TRBJ1-4 TRBV7-6 TRBD1 NA TGTGCCAGCAGCCGTAACAGGGGTTCGGATGAAAAACTGTTTTTT CASSRNRGSDEKLFF
TRBJ2-7 TRBV18 NA NA TGTGCCAGCTCACCGCCAGTACCCTACGAGCAGTACTTC CASSPPVPYEQYF
TRBJ1-1 TRBV7-2 TRBD1 NA TGTGCCAGCAGCTCGTGGGACAGCCACTTCCCTTTCTTT CASSSWDSHFPFF
TRBJ2-5 TRBV5-1 NA NA TGCGCCAGCAGCCTCCAAGAGACCCAGTACTTC CASSLQETQYF
TRBJ2-7 TRBV5-4 TRBD1 NA TGTGCCAGCAGCTTGCCCGGACAGGTCTACGAGCAGTACTTC CASSLPGQVYEQYF
TRBJ2-1 TRBV30 TRBD1 NA TGTGCCTGGAGGGTTAACAGGGGGCACGGCTCCTACAATGAGCAGTTCTTC CAWRVNRGHGSYNEQFF
TRBJ2-7 TRBV11-2 NA NA TGTGCCAGCACCCCCGGACACTACTCCTACGAGCAGTACTTC CASTPGHYSYEQYF
TRBJ2-5 TRBV15 NA once TGTGCCACCAGCAGACGGGGGGCGGGGGTGGAGACCCAGTACTTC CATSRRGAGVETQYF
TRBJ2-7 TRBV21-1 NA NA TGTGCCAGCAGCAAAGGAGGTAGGCTAGCGGGGGAGTACTGGCAGTACTTC CASSKGGRLAGEYWQYF
TRBJ1-5 TRBV18 NA NA TGTGCCAGCTCTGGGACTACGGGGCAGCCCCAGCATTTT CASSGTTGQPQHF
TRBJ1-2 TRBV28 NA NA TGTGCCAGCAGTCCTGACTATGGCTACACCTTC CASSPDYGYTF
TRBJ1-3 TRBV9 NA NA TGTGCCAGCAGCGTCAACTCTGGAAACACCATATATTTT CASSVNSGNTIYF
TRBJ2-7 TRBV30 NA few TGTGCCTGGAGCCCCGGGACTCTCTCCTACGAGCAGTACTTC CAWSPGTLSYEQYF
TRBJ1-2 TRBV18 NA NA TGTGCCAGCTCACCAGGGGAGGTCTATGGCTACACCTTC CASSPGEVYGYTF
TRBJ2-3 TRBV27 NA NA TGTGCCAGCAGTTTGCGGAAGATCACAGATACGCAGTATTTT CASSLRKITDTQYF
TRBJ2-1 TRBV10-1 NA NA TGCGCCAGCAGCGCGGGACAGAGCAATGAGCAGTTCTTC CASSAGQSNEQFF
TRBJ1-3 TRBV29-1 NA NA TGCAGCGTCACAGGGAATCCCGGAAACACCATATATTTT CSVTGNPGNTIYF
TRBJ1-2 TRBV6-5 TRBD1 few TGTGCCAGCAGGAGGGACAGGAACTATGGCTACACCTTC CASRRDRNYGYTF
TRBJ2-3 TRBV5-4 TRBD1 once TGTGCCAGCAGCCCAAAAAACAGGGGGCGGGGGACAGATACGCAGTATTTT CASSPKNRGRGTDTQYF
TRBJ2-3 TRBV2 TRBD2 NA TGTGCCAGCAAGCGGGACTACACTAGCACAGATACGCAGTATTTT CASKRDYTSTDTQYF